Following are 29 T cell receptor beta chains from one sample sequenced in a study of cytomegalovirus exposure and HLA in healthy donors (dated by TCRdb to the late 2010s). Libraries were made using the immunoSEQ multiplex PCR assay. For the multiplex PCR, a mixture combining 60 forward primers for TCR Vbeta segments and 13 reverse primers for TCR Jbeta segments was used. The table was pulled from immuneACCESS by TCRdb, which kept in-frame rearrangements only. Such tables lose some clones; where checked, under half of the loss comes from unresolved V genes, and the rest has no known cause. Recorded for this sample are about 190,000 clones; 60% to 80% of them occurred a single time. The top ten constitute 3% to 3.5% of the sample. Material: PBMCs. The receptors were gathered from a woman aged 30 to 39 in good health and CMV-seropositive.

A few counts support this clone. This chain joins TRBV5-1 and TRBJ1-1, with D maybe TRBD1 (5 bases). The CDR3 spans 14 residues. Germline V gives CDR1 SGHRS, CDR2 YFSETQ. V lost 0 bases and J 4 bases, leaving 10 bases between the germline ends. This chain's CDR3 is CASSLAGRGTEAFF. CDR3 nucleotide sequence: TGCGCCAGCAGCTTGGCGGGTAGGGGCACTGAAGCTTTCTTT.

The genes are TRBV28 and TRBJ2-5, with unresolved D. Germline CDR1 and CDR2: MDHEN and SYDVKM. The V and J ends lost 3 bases and 5 bases respectively, with 16 bases between them. The CDR3 length is 15 residues. The CDR3 coding sequence is TGTGCCAGCAGTTTTCGTGGGCCTCGTAGGGAGACCCAGTACTTC. Amino acid sequence: CASSFRGPRRETQYF.

A few counts support this clone. The chain combines TRBV4-2 with TRBJ1-2, with 9 bases that match TRBD1. The V segment lost 5 bases and the J segment 6 bases; nucleotides outside the gene matches: 4. The CDR3 loop spans 13 amino acids. Germline V CDR1 and CDR2: LGHNA, YNFKEQ. As DNA, the CDR3 is TGTGCCAGCAGCTCGGACAGGGGCCATGGCTACACCTTC. The encoded protein is CASSSDRGHGYTF.

J is TRBJ2-7 and V is TRBV27; D is perhaps TRBD2 (5 bases). The germline V gene encodes CDR1 MNHEY and CDR2 SMNVEV (reference sequence). The V gene lost 8 bases and the J gene lost 0 bases, with 17 bases spanning the gap. The CDR3 is made up of 15 amino acids. This CDR3 reads CASSPGRRSSYEQYF. The CDR3 coding sequence is TGTGCCAGCTCCCCAGGCAGGAGGAGCTCCTACGAGCAGTACTTC.

Concerning this clone: At one end the junction does not follow the germline gene, possibly because of a read error. The rearrangement links TRBV28 to TRBJ2-7, with 7 bases aligning to TRBD1. The CDR3 loop spans 13 amino acids. Germline lookup yields CDR1 MDHEN and CDR2 SYDVKM. The chain's CDR3 is CASSLAQGYGQYF. The CDR3 DNA sequence: TGTGCCAGCAGTTTGGCACAGGGGTACGGGCAGTACTTC.

V gene TRBV13 combines with J gene TRBJ1-3, with D perhaps TRBD1 (5 bases). V lost 0 bases and J 4 bases, leaving 7 bases between the germline ends. The germline V gene encodes CDR1 PRHDT and CDR2 FYEKMQ (reference sequence). The CDR3 is made up of 14 amino acids. CDR3: CASSLGGEGNTIYF. The CDR3 bases are TGTGCCAGCAGCTTAGGAGGGGAAGGAAACACCATATATTTT.

The V gene is TRBV2, the J gene TRBJ1-5; D call uncertain. This CDR3 is built from 13 residues. From germline, CDR1 is SNHLY and CDR2 FYNNEI. With 0 bases removed from V and 9 bases from J, the gap between germline ends came to 9 bases. The CDR3 is CASSEAPRRPQHF. CDR3 DNA: TGTGCCAGCAGTGAAGCGCCGCGGCGGCCCCAGCATTTT. Supplemented by reference TRBV2 and TRBJ1-5, the full variable domain reads EPEVTQTPSHQVTQMGQEVILRCVPISNHLYFYWYRQILGQKVEFLVSFYNNEISEKSEIFDDQFSVERPDGSNFTLKIRSTKLEDSAMYFCASSEAPRRPQHFGDGTRLSIL.

The chain is built from TRBV6-5 and TRBJ2-6, with unresolved D. Germline V gene lookup returns CDR1 MNHEY and CDR2 SVGAGI. The CDR3 length is 15 residues. Trimming pared 8 bases from V and 0 bases from J, leaving 11 bases between. Here the CDR3 DNA reads TGTGCCAGCTGCCCTTTCGGCTCTGGGGCCAACGTCCTGACTTTC. It encodes CASCPFGSGANVLTF.

The CDR3 sequence is CASSQETSGSWVEQYF. Here the CDR3 DNA reads TGTGCCAGCAGCCAAGAGACTAGCGGGAGTTGGGTCGAGCAGTACTTC. This chain joins TRBV4-2 and TRBJ2-7; 12 bases agree with TRBD2. The CDR3 consists of 16 residues. Germline CDR1 LGHNA, CDR2 YNFKEQ. The ends lost 0 bases at V and 6 bases at J; junction bases unmatched: 6.

The J gene is TRBJ1-5, the V gene TRBV28, with TRBD1 matching over 7 bases. This CDR3 has 16 residues. In germline, CDR1 is MDHEN, CDR2 SYDVKM. Trimming cost V 6 bases and J 3 bases; bases outside gene matches: 11. In DNA form, the CDR3 reads TGTGCCAGCAGCCCGACAGGGAGAATAGACAATCAGCCCCAGCATTTT. Protein: CASSPTGRIDNQPQHF.

The chain links TRBV7-2 to TRBJ2-2; 11 nucleotides agree with TRBD2. The CDR3 length is 18 residues. Germline assignment: CDR1 SGHTA and CDR2 FQGNSA. V lost 5 bases to trimming and J lost 4 bases; unmatched junction nucleotides: 12. CDR3 region: CASSAKLAGATGTGELFF. CDR3 in DNA: TGTGCCAGCAGCGCAAAACTAGCGGGGGCGACGGGCACCGGGGAGCTGTTTTTT.

This rearrangement joins TRBV7-2 to TRBJ2-3, with TRBD2 matching 9 bases. V was pared by 7 bases and J by 6 bases, with 8 bases of the junction left unmatched. CDR1 is SGHTA and CDR2 is FQGNSA in the germline V gene. The CDR3 is 14 amino acids. CDR3 protein: CASTYIAGADTQYF. The CDR3 bases are TGTGCCAGCACCTATATAGCGGGAGCGGATACGCAGTATTTT.

The chain recombines TRBV11-2 with TRBJ2-7; D might be TRBD2 (5 bases). CDR3 length: 13 residues. CDR1 SGHAT and CDR2 FQNNGV come from the germline V gene. Trimming took 2 bases from V and 5 from J, leaving 10 bases between them. This chain's CDR3 is CASSLLGSHEQYF. DNA of the CDR3: TGTGCCAGCAGCTTATTAGGGAGCCACGAGCAGTACTTC.

This clone was counted between two and nine times. The rearrangement links TRBV6-4 to TRBJ2-3; TRBD2 matches at 7 bases. With V trimmed by 4 bases and J by 1 base, 5 bases remained unmatched. CDR3 length: 15 amino acids. CDR1 and CDR2 from the germline V gene are MRHNA and SNTAGT. CDR3 nucleotide sequence: TGTGCCAGCAGTGCCCTGGGAGGGGGCACAGATACGCAGTATTTT. It encodes CASSALGGGTDTQYF.

This clone turned up a few times. V is TRBV25-1 and J is TRBJ2-7, with a tentative D call TRBD2 (6 bases). This CDR3 spans 13 amino acids. The germline V gene encodes CDR1 MGHDK and CDR2 SYGVNS. V dropped 6 bases and J dropped 2 bases, with 11 bases sitting between them. The CDR3 sequence: CASRSGGTYEQYF. CDR3 nucleotides: TGTGCCAGCAGGTCGGGCGGGACCTACGAGCAGTACTTC.

This clone has just a few counts. This rearrangement joins TRBV5-6 to TRBJ1-1, with a weak D call TRBD1 (5 bases). CDR3 size: 13 residues. Germline CDR1 reads SGHDT; CDR2 reads YYEEEE. V lost 4 bases and J lost 4, with 11 bases in between. CDR3 protein: CASSGPRVTEAFF. The CDR3 bases are TGTGCCAGCAGCGGACCCAGGGTCACTGAAGCTTTCTTT.

The chain employs TRBV19 and TRBJ2-1; weak D call: TRBD2 (5 bases). This CDR3 is built from 14 residues. Trimming shortened V by 10 bases and J by 4 bases, and 17 bases separated the two germline ends. Germline V gene lookup returns CDR1 LNHDA and CDR2 SQIVND (reference sequence). CDR3 in amino acids: CATSPSSGYNEQFF. The CDR3 region has the DNA TGTGCCACATCCCCCTCCAGCGGTTACAATGAGCAGTTCTTC.

The chain joins TRBV5-3 to TRBJ2-3; TRBD2 agrees at 9 bases. TRBV5-3 is an open reading frame whose function is uncertain. Losses at the gene ends were 10 bases for V and 6 bases for J; bases not matched to a gene: 12. The CDR3 sequence is 14 residues long. This CDR3 reads CASYGREGGDTQYF. The DNA of the CDR3 is TGTGCCTCTTACGGGCGGGAGGGCGGCGATACGCAGTATTTT.

V is TRBV29-1 and J is TRBJ2-5; 8 bases are shared with TRBD1. Judging by the DNA end, TRBJ2-7 fits better; the J call may be wrong. Germline CDR1 reads SQVTM; CDR2 reads ANQGSEA. CDR3 length: 14 residues. The CDR3 protein is CSVESWTGFYEQYF. CDR3 sequence (DNA): TGCAGCGTTGAATCTTGGACAGGGTTCTACGAGCAGTACTTC.

With respect to this clone: Germline is not matched at one junction end, which may reflect a read error. The genes are TRBV27 and TRBJ2-7; 12 bases match TRBD2. The CDR3 runs to 15 residues. Per the germline V gene, CDR1 is MNHEY and CDR2 is SMNVEV (reference sequence). CDR3 in amino acids: CASSLTSGRPYGQYF. The DNA of the CDR3 is TGTGCCAGCAGTTTAACTAGCGGGAGGCCCTACGGGCAGTACTTC.

J is TRBJ2-1 and V is TRBV9; perhaps TRBD2 as D (5 bases). Germline-derived CDR1 and CDR2 are SGDLS and YYNGEE. With 0 bases removed from V and 9 bases from J, the gap between germline ends came to 13 bases. The CDR3 contains 14 residues. The CDR3 bases are TGTGCCAGCAGCGTAGACCCAGCTCGGGGTGAGCAGTTCTTC. Residues: CASSVDPARGEQFF.

The V gene is TRBV18, the J gene TRBJ2-7; TRBD1 is a possible D gene (5 bases). Germline V gives CDR1 KGHSH, CDR2 LQKENI. The CDR3 has 14 amino acids. Trimming pared 6 bases from V and 3 bases from J, leaving 15 bases between. The CDR3 nucleotides read TGTGCCAGCTCCCCAGGCCTCCAGGGCTACGAGCAGTACTTC. The encoded protein is CASSPGLQGYEQYF.

Only a few counts were recorded for this clone. The chain employs TRBV6-6 and TRBJ2-1, with D maybe TRBD1 (5 bases). This CDR3 has 11 amino acids. CDR1 is MNHNY, CDR2 SVGAGI, per germline (reference sequence). Trimming took off 5 bases at V and 9 bases at J, with 8 bases between the two ends. CDR3 loop: CASSNQGEQFF. In nucleotides, the CDR3 is TGTGCCAGCAGTAACCAGGGTGAGCAGTTCTTC.

The chain carries TRBV19 and TRBJ2-1; D unresolved. Germline-derived CDR1 and CDR2 are LNHDA and SQIVND (reference sequence). The CDR3 length is 15 residues. The V and J ends lost 1 base and 7 bases respectively, with 14 bases between them. The CDR3 region is CASSIVLVGVNEQFF. The CDR3 coding sequence is TGTGCCAGTAGTATAGTGCTAGTCGGTGTGAATGAGCAGTTCTTC.

In its sample, this clone was seen once. The chain uses TRBV18 and TRBJ2-7; D unresolved. With 2 bases removed from V and 0 bases from J, the gap between germline ends came to 5 bases. This CDR3 comprises 13 residues. Germline CDR1 and CDR2: KGHSH and LQKENI. For the CDR3, the DNA is TGTGCCAGCTCACCAACTATCTCCTACGAGCAGTACTTC. This translates into CASSPTISYEQYF.

CDR3 region: CASSFKTGTEAFF. For the CDR3, the DNA is TGTGCCAGCAGCTTTAAGACGGGCACTGAAGCTTTCTTT. The chain uses TRBV7-9 and TRBJ1-1; no definite D call. CDR1 is SEHNR, CDR2 FQNEAQ, per germline (reference sequence). The ends were cut back, 3 bases at V and 4 bases at J, with 9 bases in the middle. This CDR3 spans 13 amino acids.

The chain's CDR3 is CASSNTGTAYNEQFF. CDR3 sequence (DNA): TGTGCCAGCAGCAACACCGGGACTGCCTACAATGAGCAGTTCTTC. The rearrangement links TRBV7-9 to TRBJ2-1; D perhaps matches TRBD2 (6 bases). The CDR3 is 15 amino acids. Germline lookup yields CDR1 SEHNR and CDR2 FQNEAQ (reference sequence). The V end lost 5 bases, the J end lost 2 bases, and 13 bases lay between the germline ends.

This chain links TRBV4-1 with TRBJ2-1, with 12 bases that match TRBD2. CDR1 is MGHRA, CDR2 YSYEKL, per germline. The CDR3 is 17 residues long. Unmatched junction bases numbered 2, after V lost 2 bases and J lost 0 bases. The CDR3 loop is CASSQLAGGPSYNEQFF. The CDR3 nucleotides are TGCGCCAGCAGCCAACTAGCGGGAGGGCCCTCCTACAATGAGCAGTTCTTC.

As regards this clone: This sample includes further DNA sequences coding for the same CDR3. The chain links TRBV27 to TRBJ2-3, with 10 bases identical to TRBD2. Unmatched junction bases numbered 0, after V lost 3 bases and J lost 0 bases. The CDR3 is 15 amino acids. CDR1 is MNHEY, CDR2 SMNVEV, per germline (reference sequence). The CDR3: CASSLTSGSTDTQYF. The CDR3 DNA follows: TGTGCCAGCAGTTTGACTAGCGGGAGCACAGATACGCAGTATTTT.